A selection of T cell receptor beta chains follows, all from one sample in a study of cytomegalovirus exposure and HLA in healthy donors. The table came from immunoSEQ multiplex PCR; TCRdb's copy has only in-frame clones and leaves some out. The table includes 150,000 or so clones, 64% detected once. Sequenced: PBMCs. These receptors originate from a woman in her 30s in good health and CMV-seropositive. CDR3s include the opening cysteine and the closing phenylalanine or tryptophan. The D gene is left open where the match is weak. Expanded clones get a size class; other rows say once, few or many, or leave the size out.

d_gene: TRBD2; abundance: -; len: 16; j_gene: TRBJ2-2; v_gene: TRBV9; CDR3aa: CASSITSGLATGELFF; CDR3nt: TGTGCCAGCAGCATAACTAGCGGGCTGGCGACCGGGGAGCTGTTTTTT
d_gene: -; abundance: -; len: 16; j_gene: TRBJ1-1; v_gene: TRBV5-1; CDR3aa: CASSLEGASLDTEAFF; CDR3nt: TGCGCCAGCAGCTTGGAAGGGGCCTCTTTGGACACTGAAGCTTTCTTT
d_gene: TRBD2; abundance: -; len: 14; j_gene: TRBJ2-7; v_gene: TRBV4-2; CDR3aa: CASSPGLSTYEQYF; CDR3nt: TGTGCCAGCAGCCCGGGACTATCTACCTACGAGCAGTACTTC
d_gene: -; abundance: medium-sized; len: 15; j_gene: TRBJ1-5; v_gene: TRBV4-1; CDR3aa: CASSQYPGDPQPQHF; CDR3nt: TGCGCCAGCAGCCAGTATCCCGGGGATCCTCAGCCCCAGCATTTT
d_gene: -; abundance: -; len: 14; j_gene: TRBJ1-2; v_gene: TRBV10-3; CDR3aa: CAISHSDISGGYTF; CDR3nt: TGTGCCATCAGCCATTCGGACATAAGCGGGGGCTACACCTTC
d_gene: -; abundance: -; len: 12; j_gene: TRBJ1-5; v_gene: TRBV30; CDR3aa: CAWSGVGQPQHF; CDR3nt: TGTGCCTGGAGTGGAGTCGGTCAGCCCCAGCATTTT
d_gene: TRBD1; abundance: once; len: 13; j_gene: TRBJ2-7; v_gene: TRBV6-5; CDR3aa: CASSLGQGNEQYF; CDR3nt: TGTGCCAGCAGTTTAGGACAGGGGAACGAGCAGTACTTC
d_gene: TRBD1; abundance: few; len: 17; j_gene: TRBJ2-5; v_gene: TRBV27; CDR3aa: CASSWKPGQGARETQYF; CDR3nt: TGTGCCAGCAGTTGGAAACCGGGACAGGGGGCTCGAGAGACCCAGTACTTC
d_gene: -; abundance: -; len: 13; j_gene: TRBJ1-2; v_gene: TRBV7-9; CDR3aa: CASSLHSSYGYTF; CDR3nt: TGTGCCAGCAGCTTACACAGCTCTTATGGCTACACCTTC
d_gene: TRBD1; abundance: -; len: 16; j_gene: TRBJ2-1; v_gene: TRBV4-1; CDR3aa: CASSPRTGVEMNEQFF; CDR3nt: TGCGCCAGCAGCCCTCGGACAGGGGTGGAAATGAATGAGCAGTTCTTC
d_gene: TRBD2; abundance: few; len: 13; j_gene: TRBJ2-3; v_gene: TRBV27; CDR3aa: CASSFQRGDTQYF; CDR3nt: TGTGCCAGCAGTTTTCAGCGGGGAGATACGCAGTATTTT
d_gene: TRBD2; abundance: few; len: 14; j_gene: TRBJ2-7; v_gene: TRBV4-1; CDR3aa: CASSPGGESYEQYF; CDR3nt: TGCGCCAGCAGCCCTGGGGGGGAGTCCTACGAGCAGTACTTC
d_gene: TRBD1; abundance: -; len: 15; j_gene: TRBJ1-2; v_gene: TRBV2; CDR3aa: CASRPRTGGAGGYTF; CDR3nt: TGTGCCAGCAGACCAAGGACAGGGGGCGCGGGTGGCTACACCTTC
d_gene: -; abundance: -; len: 16; j_gene: TRBJ1-1; v_gene: TRBV5-1; CDR3aa: CASSYDPVSANTEAFF; CDR3nt: TGCGCCAGCAGTTATGACCCAGTTAGCGCCAACACTGAAGCTTTCTTT
d_gene: -; abundance: few; len: 13; j_gene: TRBJ2-1; v_gene: TRBV6-4; CDR3aa: CASSEEVRNEQFF; CDR3nt: TGTGCCAGCAGTGAGGAGGTGCGGAATGAGCAGTTCTTC
d_gene: -; abundance: -; len: 13; j_gene: TRBJ2-1; v_gene: TRBV7-2; CDR3aa: CATTGTSTNEQFF; CDR3nt: TGTGCCACAACCGGGACATCCACCAATGAGCAGTTCTTC
d_gene: -; abundance: few; len: 14; j_gene: TRBJ1-4; v_gene: TRBV7-8; CDR3aa: CASSLVGVPEKLFF; CDR3nt: TGTGCCAGCAGCTTAGTCGGGGTACCAGAAAAACTGTTTTTT
d_gene: TRBD1; abundance: -; len: 16; j_gene: TRBJ2-5; v_gene: TRBV15; CDR3aa: CATSSPGQEVQETQYF; CDR3nt: TGTGCCACCAGCAGTCCGGGACAGGAGGTTCAAGAGACCCAGTACTTC
d_gene: -; abundance: -; len: 12; j_gene: TRBJ2-2; v_gene: TRBV7-9; CDR3aa: CASSPDRRELFF; CDR3nt: TGTGCCAGCAGCCCAGACAGGAGGGAGCTGTTTTTT
d_gene: -; abundance: -; len: 15; j_gene: TRBJ1-5; v_gene: TRBV19; CDR3aa: CASSMGGYSNQPQHF; CDR3nt: TGTGCCAGTAGTATGGGCGGGTATAGCAATCAGCCCCAGCATTTT
d_gene: -; abundance: -; len: 12; j_gene: TRBJ2-2; v_gene: TRBV19; CDR3aa: CASSISQGRLFF; CDR3nt: TGTGCCAGTAGTATATCTCAGGGAAGGCTGTTTTTT
d_gene: -; abundance: -; len: 12; j_gene: TRBJ1-2; v_gene: TRBV11-2; CDR3aa: CASSFMGGVYTF; CDR3nt: TGTGCCAGCAGCTTTATGGGGGGAGTGTACACCTTC
d_gene: -; abundance: -; len: 14; j_gene: TRBJ2-1; v_gene: TRBV29-1; CDR3aa: CSVEGLWGKIEQFF; CDR3nt: TGCAGCGTTGAAGGACTATGGGGAAAGATTGAGCAGTTCTTC
d_gene: TRBD1; abundance: -; len: 18; j_gene: TRBJ2-7; v_gene: TRBV27; CDR3aa: CASSPDLVGQEATYEQYF; CDR3nt: TGTGCCAGCAGTCCAGATTTGGTGGGACAGGAAGCAACCTACGAGCAGTACTTC
d_gene: -; abundance: -; len: 13; j_gene: TRBJ1-2; v_gene: TRBV25-1; CDR3aa: CASAEVEGYGYTF; CDR3nt: TGTGCCAGCGCTGAGGTAGAAGGCTATGGCTACACCTTC
d_gene: -; abundance: few; len: 13; j_gene: TRBJ1-1; v_gene: TRBV6-5; CDR3aa: CASSYREDTEAFF; CDR3nt: TGTGCCAGCAGTTACAGGGAGGACACTGAAGCTTTCTTT
d_gene: -; abundance: few; len: 17; j_gene: TRBJ2-2; v_gene: TRBV4-2; CDR3aa: CASSQVGGGPGTGELFF; CDR3nt: TGTGCCAGCAGCCAGGTGGGGGGGGGCCCGGGCACCGGGGAGCTGTTTTTT
d_gene: TRBD2; abundance: -; len: 16; j_gene: TRBJ2-5; v_gene: TRBV7-2; CDR3aa: CASSSSGRAGLETQYF; CDR3nt: TGTGCCAGCAGCTCTAGCGGGAGGGCCGGTTTGGAGACCCAGTACTTC
d_gene: -; abundance: -; len: 16; j_gene: TRBJ2-1; v_gene: TRBV5-1; CDR3aa: CASSLVALSSYNEQFF; CDR3nt: TGCGCCAGCAGCTTGGTAGCGCTGAGCTCCTACAATGAGCAGTTCTTC
d_gene: -; abundance: -; len: 13; j_gene: TRBJ1-4; v_gene: TRBV6-1; CDR3aa: CASSEGHFEKLFF; CDR3nt: TGTGCCAGCAGTGAAGGACATTTCGAAAAACTGTTTTTT
d_gene: -; abundance: -; len: 15; j_gene: TRBJ2-2; v_gene: TRBV11-2; CDR3aa: CASSRGLLNTGELFF; CDR3nt: TGTGCCAGCAGCCGAGGGCTATTGAACACCGGGGAGCTGTTTTTT
d_gene: TRBD1; abundance: few; len: 15; j_gene: TRBJ1-2; v_gene: TRBV6-5; CDR3aa: CASSYSYRGEDGYTF; CDR3nt: TGTGCCAGCAGTTACTCTTACAGGGGGGAAGATGGCTACACCTTC
d_gene: -; abundance: -; len: 15; j_gene: TRBJ2-2; v_gene: TRBV5-1; CDR3aa: CASSLGRNLLGELFF; CDR3nt: TGCGCCAGCAGTTTGGGGCGGAATCTTCTCGGGGAGCTGTTTTTT
d_gene: TRBD1; abundance: few; len: 14; j_gene: TRBJ1-5; v_gene: TRBV11-2; CDR3aa: CASSSAGGYQPQHF; CDR3nt: TGTGCCAGCAGCTCGGCAGGGGGCTATCAGCCCCAGCATTTT
d_gene: -; abundance: -; len: 12; j_gene: TRBJ2-5; v_gene: TRBV6-1; CDR3aa: CASRDLLGTQYF; CDR3nt: TGTGCCAGCAGAGACTTGTTGGGGACCCAGTACTTC
d_gene: -; abundance: -; len: 17; j_gene: TRBJ2-2; v_gene: TRBV4-1; CDR3aa: CASSQDSGREDTGELFF; CDR3nt: TGCGCCAGCAGCCAAGATTCAGGGCGAGAGGACACCGGGGAGCTGTTTTTT
d_gene: TRBD2; abundance: -; len: 14; j_gene: TRBJ2-3; v_gene: TRBV29-1; CDR3aa: CSTGPGLGTDTQYF; CDR3nt: TGCAGCACAGGACCGGGACTAGGCACAGATACGCAGTATTTT
d_gene: -; abundance: -; len: 14; j_gene: TRBJ1-5; v_gene: TRBV5-1; CDR3aa: CASSLGGRNQPQHF; CDR3nt: TGCGCCAGCAGCTTGGGGGGGAGGAATCAGCCCCAGCATTTT
d_gene: TRBD2; abundance: few; len: 14; j_gene: TRBJ2-7; v_gene: TRBV2; CDR3aa: CASSFRTSICEQYF; CDR3nt: TGTGCCAGCAGCTTTCGGACTAGCATCTGCGAGCAGTACTTC
d_gene: -; abundance: few; len: 10; j_gene: TRBJ1-5; v_gene: TRBV6-4; CDR3aa: CASNGQTQHF; CDR3nt: TGTGCCAGCAACGGACAGACCCAGCATTTT
d_gene: TRBD1; abundance: -; len: 15; j_gene: TRBJ2-3; v_gene: TRBV6-5; CDR3aa: CASSLDRGLANTQYF; CDR3nt: TGTGCCAGCAGTCTGGACAGGGGGCTAGCGAATACGCAGTATTTT
d_gene: -; abundance: -; len: 13; j_gene: TRBJ2-7; v_gene: TRBV18; CDR3aa: CASSPPGAAEQYF; CDR3nt: TGTGCCAGCTCACCACCAGGAGCTGCCGAGCAGTACTTC
d_gene: TRBD1; abundance: -; len: 15; j_gene: TRBJ1-6; v_gene: TRBV2; CDR3aa: CASRGQGQLNSPLHF; CDR3nt: TGTGCCAGCAGGGGTCAGGGACAGCTTAATTCACCCCTCCACTTT
d_gene: -; abundance: -; len: 13; j_gene: TRBJ1-1; v_gene: TRBV6-6; CDR3aa: CASRLSRETEAFF; CDR3nt: TGTGCCAGCAGACTCTCCAGGGAAACTGAAGCTTTCTTT
d_gene: -; abundance: -; len: 14; j_gene: TRBJ2-2; v_gene: TRBV5-1; CDR3aa: CASSLAWGDGELFF; CDR3nt: TGCGCCAGCAGCTTGGCCTGGGGAGACGGGGAGCTGTTTTTT
d_gene: -; abundance: -; len: 15; j_gene: TRBJ1-6; v_gene: TRBV2; CDR3aa: CASSVGGAGNSPLHF; CDR3nt: TGTGCCAGCAGTGTAGGGGGAGCCGGGAATTCACCCCTCCACTTT
d_gene: -; abundance: -; len: 12; j_gene: TRBJ2-7; v_gene: TRBV10-2; CDR3aa: CASRDNSYEQYF; CDR3nt: TGCGCCAGCAGGGACAACTCCTACGAGCAGTACTTC
d_gene: -; abundance: -; len: 10; j_gene: TRBJ2-1; v_gene: TRBV6-1; CDR3aa: CAILPDEQFF; CDR3nt: TGTGCTATTCTCCCTGATGAGCAGTTCTTC
d_gene: -; abundance: -; len: 14; j_gene: TRBJ2-7; v_gene: TRBV29-1; CDR3aa: CSVQQALGSYEQYF; CDR3nt: TGCAGCGTTCAACAGGCTTTAGGGTCTTACGAGCAGTACTTC
d_gene: -; abundance: once; len: 15; j_gene: TRBJ2-7; v_gene: TRBV7-3; CDR3aa: CASSLMPGTSYEQYF; CDR3nt: TGTGCCAGCAGCTTAATGCCCGGGACTTCATACGAGCAGTACTTC
d_gene: -; abundance: -; len: 12; j_gene: TRBJ1-2; v_gene: TRBV10-3; CDR3aa: CAIKAGDRSYTF; CDR3nt: TGTGCCATCAAGGCAGGGGACCGAAGCTACACCTTC
d_gene: TRBD2; abundance: few; len: 18; j_gene: TRBJ2-1; v_gene: TRBV7-2; CDR3aa: CASSFDRERLAGVNEQFF; CDR3nt: TGTGCCAGCAGCTTTGACAGGGAGAGACTAGCGGGTGTGAATGAGCAGTTCTTC